This T cell receptor (beta chain) came from a study of shared T cell receptors in the human thymus. This table comes from immunoSEQ multiplex PCR, and its TCRdb copy is limited to in-frame clones, with some not included. Among about 380,000 clones listed, 95% were seen once. The clonotype was recovered from a human donor. Sequencing was performed on thymocytes.

In nucleotides, the CDR3 is TGTGCCAGCAGTTTATCGGGACAGATAACCGGGGAGCTGTTTTTT. Protein: CASSLSGQITGELFF. The rearrangement joins TRBV27 to TRBJ2-2, with 7 bases that match TRBD1. This CDR3 is built from 15 residues. Per germline, CDR1 MNHEY and CDR2 SMNVEV (reference sequence). The J segment lost 5 bases and the V segment lost 0 bases, leaving 3 bases of the junction unmatched.